One sample yielded the 10 T cell receptor beta chains listed below, sequenced in a study of T-cell reconstitution after alpha-beta-depleted transplantation in children. Unique molecular identifiers were incorporated during preparation of the TCRbeta library. TCRdb itself ran the PCR reads through MiXCR, one entry per CDR3 protein. Of about 250,000 distinct CDR3 sequences in the sample, around 25% were seen once. The input for sequencing was PBMCs, mostly from graft donor cells, taken 360 days after TCRalphabeta/CD19-depleted stem cell transplant. The receptors were sampled from a female patient aged 2-9 years who had a stem cell transplant for congenital amegakaryocytic thrombocytopenia, so the T cells may come from the graft donor.

The rearrangement uses TRBV5-1 and TRBJ2-1; 11 bases are shared with TRBD2. The CDR3 covers 15 residues. V lost 5 bases to trimming and J lost 4 bases; unmatched junction nucleotides: 5. In germline, CDR1 is SGHRS, CDR2 YFSETQ. Written as DNA, the CDR3 is TGCGCCAGCAGGGACGGGACTAGCGGTTACAATGAGCAGTTCTTC. It codes for CASRDGTSGYNEQFF.

This clonotype came up a few times. This rearrangement joins TRBV10-3 to TRBJ2-2; perhaps TRBD2 as D (6 bases). Germline V gives CDR1 ENHRY, CDR2 SYGVKD. This CDR3 has 16 residues. V was shortened by 3 bases and J by 7 bases, with 18 bases between the two germline ends. CDR3 coding DNA: TGTGCCATCAGTGAAACCTTTGACCGGGGGAACGGGGAGCTGTTTTTT. Protein product: CAISETFDRGNGELFF.

This clonotype was observed a few times. J is TRBJ2-5 and V is TRBV4-2; possible D gene TRBD1, 6 bases. Between the trimmed V and J ends, which lost 1 base and 5 bases, there was a span of 14 bases. This CDR3 has 15 amino acids. The germline CDR1 and CDR2 sequences are LGHNA and YNFKEQ. CDR3 coding DNA: TGTGCCAGCAGCCAAGGGCAGGGGCGCAGGGAGACCCAGTACTTC. Amino acid sequence: CASSQGQGRRETQYF.

This rearrangement joins TRBV28 to TRBJ2-3; D may match TRBD1 or TRBD2 (5 bases each). V was trimmed by 4 bases and J by 1 base, leaving 12 bases between them. The CDR3 runs 15 residues. Looked up from germline, CDR1 is MDHEN and CDR2 is SYDVKM. In nucleotides, the CDR3 is TGTGCCAGCAGTTACGGGACCGGGCGCACAGATACGCAGTATTTT. This sequence encodes CASSYGTGRTDTQYF.

The rearrangement joins TRBV7-2 to TRBJ2-2; D is ambiguous. Germline V gives CDR1 SGHTA, CDR2 FQGNSA. Trimming shortened V by 3 bases and J by 5 bases, and 10 bases separated the two germline ends. The CDR3 length is 14 residues. The CDR3 DNA reads TGTGCCAGCAGCTTTACATTACCGACCGGGGAGCTGTTTTTT. Translated, it gives CASSFTLPTGELFF.

This clonotype has just a few counts. The CDR3 DNA sequence: TGTGCCAGCAGTAGACAGGGTGGCACTGAAGCTTTCTTT. Its protein product is CASSRQGGTEAFF. The chain couples TRBV12-3 or TRBV12-4 to TRBJ1-1; 7 nucleotides line up with TRBD1. The J segment lost 4 bases and the V segment lost 5 bases, leaving 4 bases of the junction unmatched. The CDR3 totals 13 residues.

The table lists this clonotype with a few counts. V is TRBV5-1 and J is TRBJ2-7, with D perhaps TRBD2 (6 bases). The CDR3 totals 13 residues. The ends were cut back, 4 bases at V and 3 bases at J, with 11 bases in the middle. Germline-derived CDR1 and CDR2 are SGHRS and YFSETQ. Here the CDR3 reads CASSLRTNYEQYF. The CDR3 DNA reads TGCGCCAGCAGCCTACGGACTAACTACGAGCAGTACTTC.

This clonotype has a single count. This rearrangement joins TRBV10-3 to TRBJ2-7; 9 positions match TRBD2. J gave up 6 bases and V 3 bases, and 6 bases lay outside the gene matches. CDR1 and CDR2 from the germline V gene are ENHRY and SYGVKD. This CDR3 contains 14 residues. Here the CDR3 DNA reads TGTGCCATCAGTGATCTAGCGGGGCACCCCGAGCAGTACTTC. Protein: CAISDLAGHPEQYF.

CDR3 bases: TGTGCCAGCAGCTTGTTGCGGGAAACAGATACGCAGTATTTT. Translating gives CASSLLRETDTQYF. The rearrangement joins TRBV5-4 to TRBJ2-3; maybe TRBD2 (6 bases). CDR1 SGHNT and CDR2 YYREEE come from the germline V gene (reference sequence). V was trimmed by 1 base and J by 3 bases, leaving 9 bases between them. This CDR3 comprises 14 residues.

This clonotype was seen only a few times. The chain employs TRBV7-9 and TRBJ2-1, with 9 positions matching TRBD2. J lost 6 bases, V lost 3 bases, and 6 bases had no gene match. Germline values: CDR1 SEHNR, CDR2 FQNEAQ (reference sequence). This CDR3 is 15 amino acids long. CDR3 in DNA: TGTGCCAGCAGCTTGGCTAGCGGGGATCTCAATGAGCAGTTCTTC. Encoded protein: CASSLASGDLNEQFF.